In this sample, the clone carrying this T cell receptor (beta chain) turned up a few times. Its target is unknown. This specimen comes from a study of identical twins. Every sampled donor was Caucasian and healthy. Study-level points and caveats: Analyses based on zero insertions could be partly confounded by invariant MAIT and iNKT cells. Monozygotic twin pairs showed more out-of-frame TCR alpha sharing than models estimated.

Template switching introduced a universal primer site, and the cDNA bore unique molecular identifiers. TCRdb re-called the 5' RACE reads with MiXCR, one entry per CDR3 protein. The profile shows approximately 220,000 distinct CDR3 sequences, 6% to 8.5% of them singletons. The sample also formed part of further work on yellow fever vaccine responses in identical twins.

Sequenced input: CD8+ T cells sorted from blood. The receptor was derived from a woman younger than 30 in good health.

The CDR3 sequence: CASWTSGRDTQYF. The CDR3 DNA sequence: TGTGCCAGCTGGACTAGCGGTCGGGATACGCAGTATTTT. This chain joins TRBV2 and TRBJ2-3, with TRBD2 matching 10 bases. From germline, CDR1 is SNHLY and CDR2 FYNNEI. CDR3 length: 13 amino acids. J was trimmed by 6 bases and V by 8 bases; bases with no gene match: 5.